This is a list of T cell receptor beta chains from one sample in a study of blood T cell repertoires in COVID-19. Repertoires were generated with immunoSEQ multiplex PCR, while TCRdb's copy carries only in-frame clones and drops some. The sample lists about 75,000 clones; 74% were seen once. Input material: peripheral blood. The receptors were gathered from a human donor with acute or convalescent COVID-19. The donor label of this sample is uncertain. Both conserved end residues are part of each CDR3. The D gene is left open where the match is weak. Size tells how often a clone was seen (once, few, many) or the class of an expanded clone, and some rows leave it out.

size: few; J: TRBJ1-2; D: .; V: TRBV28; DNA: TGTGCCAGCAGTACCATCAGTTCTAACTATGGCTACACCTTC; CDR3: CASSTISSNYGYTF
size: .; J: TRBJ1-4; D: TRBD1; V: TRBV7-2; DNA: TGTGCCAGCAGCTTAGAAGGGACAGCCGAAAAACTGTTTTTT; CDR3: CASSLEGTAEKLFF
size: .; J: TRBJ2-7; D: TRBD1; V: TRBV30; DNA: TGTGCCTGGAGGGAACAGGGGGTCCCCTACGAGCAGTACTTC; CDR3: CAWREQGVPYEQYF
size: .; J: TRBJ2-2; D: TRBD2; V: TRBV24-1; DNA: TGTGCCACTGGGACTAGCGGGGGGATGATTACCGGGGAGCTGTTTTTT; CDR3: CATGTSGGMITGELFF
size: .; J: TRBJ2-1; D: .; V: TRBV18; DNA: TGTGCCAGCTCACCGGGGCTTATCCAATACAATGAGCAGTTCTTC; CDR3: CASSPGLIQYNEQFF
size: .; J: TRBJ2-5; D: TRBD2; V: TRBV20-1; DNA: TGCAGTGCTAGTCAGCCCCTAGCGGGAGAGACCCAGTACTTC; CDR3: CSASQPLAGETQYF
size: .; J: TRBJ1-5; D: TRBD1; V: TRBV5-1; DNA: TGCGCCAGCAGCTTGGAGGGACAGGGGAATCAGCCCCAGCATTTT; CDR3: CASSLEGQGNQPQHF
size: .; J: TRBJ2-1; D: TRBD1; V: TRBV10-3; DNA: TGTGCCATCAGCCAGGGGGCGGGTGAGCAGTTCTTC; CDR3: CAISQGAGEQFF
size: .; J: TRBJ1-3; D: .; V: TRBV6-5; DNA: TGTGCCAGCAGTCAGGGTGGCGCTGGAAACACCATATATTTT; CDR3: CASSQGGAGNTIYF
size: .; J: TRBJ1-1; D: TRBD1; V: TRBV28; DNA: TGTGCCAGCACCCGGACAGGGAGGGTTGCTGAAGCTTTCTTT; CDR3: CASTRTGRVAEAFF
size: .; J: TRBJ2-1; D: .; V: TRBV2; DNA: TGTGCCAGCCGGCGGGATTTGGGTCCTAGGGGCAATGAGCAGTTCTTC; CDR3: CASRRDLGPRGNEQFF
size: .; J: TRBJ2-2; D: .; V: TRBV3-1/TRBV3-2; DNA: TGTGCCAGCAGCCAAGAAGGCAGGGTGGGCACCGGGGAGCTGTTTTTT; CDR3: CASSQEGRVGTGELFF
size: few; J: TRBJ2-2; D: .; V: TRBV2; DNA: TGTGCCAGCAGTCGGGACAACCAAAGAAACACCGGGGAGCTGTTTTTT; CDR3: CASSRDNQRNTGELFF
size: .; J: TRBJ2-3; D: .; V: TRBV12-3/TRBV12-4; DNA: TGTGCCAGCAGTTTAGTTCCGGATACGCAGTATTTT; CDR3: CASSLVPDTQYF
size: .; J: TRBJ2-6; D: .; V: TRBV6-4; DNA: TGTGCCAGCAGTCCAGGGGCCTCCCCTCGAGGGGCCAACGTCCTGACTTTC; CDR3: CASSPGASPRGANVLTF
size: .; J: TRBJ2-7; D: .; V: TRBV2; DNA: TGTGCCAGCAGTGGGTACAGACCGCGGGTCGAGCAGTACTTC; CDR3: CASSGYRPRVEQYF
size: .; J: TRBJ2-2; D: TRBD1; V: TRBV7-9; DNA: TGTGCCAGCAGCCGGGACAGGAACACCGGGGAGCTGTTTTTT; CDR3: CASSRDRNTGELFF
size: many; J: TRBJ1-6; D: TRBD1; V: TRBV4-1; DNA: TGCGCCAGCAGCCCAGGACAGGGGATCGGTTCACCCCTCCACTTT; CDR3: CASSPGQGIGSPLHF
size: .; J: TRBJ2-7; D: TRBD2; V: TRBV5-1; DNA: TGCGCCAGCAGCTTGGCTAGCGGGAGCTCCTACGAGCAGTACTTC; CDR3: CASSLASGSSYEQYF
size: .; J: TRBJ2-3; D: .; V: TRBV15; DNA: TGTGCCACCAGCAGGACTAGATTCCCACATACGCAGTATTTT; CDR3: CATSRTRFPHTQYF
size: once; J: TRBJ1-2; D: .; V: TRBV2; DNA: TGTGCCAGCAGTGTAGCAAACTTATCCGGCTACACCTTC; CDR3: CASSVANLSGYTF
size: .; J: TRBJ2-5; D: TRBD2; V: TRBV4-1; DNA: TGCGCCAGCAGCCAGATAGCGGGAGGGCCGGAGACCCAGTACTTC; CDR3: CASSQIAGGPETQYF
size: few; J: TRBJ1-4; D: .; V: TRBV20-1; DNA: TGCAGTGCTAGTAGGCGGGGAGCAACAACTAATGAAAAACTGTTTTTT; CDR3: CSASRRGATTNEKLFF
size: few; J: TRBJ2-1; D: TRBD1; V: TRBV4-1; DNA: TGCGCCAGCAGCCTTACAGGGGTAAGCTACAATGAGCAGTTCTTC; CDR3: CASSLTGVSYNEQFF
size: .; J: TRBJ1-5; D: TRBD1; V: TRBV4-2; DNA: TGTGCCAGCAGCCAAGAAGTACAGGGGGCTGTTCAGCCCCAGCATTTT; CDR3: CASSQEVQGAVQPQHF
size: .; J: TRBJ2-6; D: .; V: TRBV5-4; DNA: TGTGCCAGCAGCTTGGTGTCAGGGTCTGGGGCCAACGTCCTGACTTTC; CDR3: CASSLVSGSGANVLTF
size: .; J: TRBJ2-1; D: .; V: TRBV4-2; DNA: TGTGCCAGCAGCCAAGAGATGCAGGGGAGCTCCTACAATGAGCAGTTCTTC; CDR3: CASSQEMQGSSYNEQFF
size: .; J: TRBJ2-5; D: .; V: TRBV27; DNA: TGTGCCAGCAGACCCCACAGGGAGGAGACCCAGTACTTC; CDR3: CASRPHREETQYF
size: .; J: TRBJ1-6; D: .; V: TRBV30; DNA: TGTGCCTGGAGTCCCTTTGGCCCGGGTAATAATTCACCCCTCCACTTT; CDR3: CAWSPFGPGNNSPLHF
size: .; J: TRBJ1-5; D: .; V: TRBV30; DNA: TGTGCCTGGAGTACGCAGGCCAATCAGCCCCAGCATTTT; CDR3: CAWSTQANQPQHF
size: once; J: TRBJ2-1; D: .; V: TRBV3-1/TRBV3-2; DNA: TGTGCCAGCAGCCAAAGCCCGGACACCAGGAATGAGCAGTTCTTC; CDR3: CASSQSPDTRNEQFF
size: .; J: TRBJ2-5; D: TRBD2; V: TRBV28; DNA: TGTGCCAGCAGTTTATATCTCGGGGGGGTCCAAGAGACCCAGTACTTC; CDR3: CASSLYLGGVQETQYF
size: .; J: TRBJ2-7; D: TRBD1; V: TRBV6-5; DNA: TGTGCCAGCAGCCCCCTCGGACAGGGGGCTCGCGAGCAGTACTTC; CDR3: CASSPLGQGAREQYF
size: few; J: TRBJ2-1; D: TRBD2; V: TRBV5-1; DNA: TGCGCCAGCAGCGTGGGGACAGTCGGACTAGCGGGGAGCAATGAGCAGTTCTTC; CDR3: CASSVGTVGLAGSNEQFF
size: once; J: TRBJ2-1; D: TRBD2; V: TRBV4-3; DNA: TGCGCCAGCAGTAAGCGGGAGTTGGTTTACAATGAGCAGTTCTTC; CDR3: CASSKRELVYNEQFF
size: .; J: TRBJ1-2; D: TRBD1; V: TRBV4-2; DNA: TGTGCCAGCAGCCGACCTAGCGGGGGGACAGACTATGGCTACACCTTC; CDR3: CASSRPSGGTDYGYTF
size: .; J: TRBJ1-4; D: TRBD1; V: TRBV5-6; DNA: TGTGCCAGCAGCTCTGACAGGGGAGTGATTAATGAAAAACTGTTTTTT; CDR3: CASSSDRGVINEKLFF
size: .; J: TRBJ2-7; D: TRBD2; V: TRBV5-1; DNA: TGCGCCAGCAGCTTGGGCGGGAGGGCCTCCTACGAGCAGTACTTC; CDR3: CASSLGGRASYEQYF
size: .; J: TRBJ2-5; D: TRBD2; V: TRBV2; DNA: TGTGCCAGCAGTGTTATAGCGGGGAGTCAAGAGACCCAGTACTTC; CDR3: CASSVIAGSQETQYF
size: once; J: TRBJ2-7; D: .; V: TRBV11-1; DNA: TGTGCCAGCACCGCAGCGAGATCCTCCTACGAGCAGTACTTC; CDR3: CASTAARSSYEQYF
size: .; J: TRBJ2-1; D: TRBD2; V: TRBV29-1; DNA: TGCAGCGTTTGGGGGGGGTACAATGAGCAGTTCTTC; CDR3: CSVWGGYNEQFF
size: .; J: TRBJ2-1; D: .; V: TRBV5-1; DNA: TGCGCCAGCAGCGCGGGACAGAGCAATGAGCAGTTCTTC; CDR3: CASSAGQSNEQFF